One sample yielded the 16 T cell receptor beta chains listed below, sequenced in a study of blood T cell repertoires in COVID-19. The data were produced by immunoSEQ multiplex PCR, yet TCRdb's version contains in-frame clones alone and is incomplete. The sample shows about 120,000 clones, approximately 90% of them seen only once. The specimen sequenced was peripheral blood. All receptors derive from a woman of 80 years or more with acute or convalescent COVID-19.

The rearrangement joins TRBV6-5 to TRBJ1-2; tentative D call: TRBD1 (5 bases). V was trimmed by 5 bases and J by 1 base, leaving 14 bases between them. Germline assignment: CDR1 MNHEY and CDR2 SVGAGI. The CDR3 covers 15 residues. CDR3 DNA sequence: TGTGCCAGCAGTCCAAGAGTGACAGTTAACTATGGCTACACCTTC. This encodes CASSPRVTVNYGYTF.

The chain has TRBV3-1 (or the pseudogene TRBV3-2) and TRBJ1-1, with 7 nucleotides matching TRBD1. From germline, CDR1 is LGHDT and CDR2 YNNKEL (reference sequence). V lost 2 bases, J lost 5 bases, and 5 bases stayed unmatched. The CDR3 runs 14 residues. The CDR3 DNA is TGTGCCAGCAGCCAATACGACAGGGAGACTGAAGCTTTCTTT. Translation: CASSQYDRETEAFF.

This clone was observed once. The rearrangement joins TRBV3-1 (or the pseudogene TRBV3-2) to TRBJ2-2; D might be TRBD2 (5 bases). With 1 base removed from V and 4 bases from J, the gap between germline ends came to 25 bases. Germline V gene sequence: CDR1 LGHDT, CDR2 YNNKEL (reference sequence). The CDR3 has 20 amino acids. Here the CDR3 DNA reads TGTGCCAGCAGCCAAGCTGTTTCTAGCTACCGAAGTCTCGGCACCGGGGAGCTGTTTTTT. Residues: CASSQAVSSYRSLGTGELFF.

A word on this clone: Germline is not matched at one junction end, which may reflect a read error. Other DNA sequences in the sample encode the same CDR3. The rearrangement uses TRBV27 and TRBJ2-7; a weak D match, TRBD1 (5 bases). Germline assignment: CDR1 MNHEY and CDR2 SMNVEV (reference sequence). This CDR3 contains 16 residues. As DNA, the CDR3 is TGTGCCAGCAAGACAGACCAGGTCAGCCCCTCCTACGAGCAGTATTTC. Translated: CASKTDQVSPSYEQYF.

This clone has only a few counts. V is TRBV6-2 or TRBV6-3 and J is TRBJ1-5; unclear D gene. Looked up from germline, CDR1 is MNHEY and CDR2 is SVGEGT. CDR3 length: 15 residues. V dropped 2 bases and J dropped 4 bases, with 12 bases sitting between them. The CDR3 sequence: CASSYGSRLNQPQHF. CDR3 DNA: TGTGCCAGCAGTTACGGTTCGCGGTTGAATCAGCCCCAGCATTTT.

V usage is TRBV9 and J usage is TRBJ2-7; D is unclear. CDR3 length: 14 amino acids. Trimming cost V 0 bases and J 0 bases, with 7 bases left between them. Germline CDR1 reads SGDLS; CDR2 reads YYNGEE. The CDR3 DNA reads TGTGCCAGCAGCGTAGATACAGCCTCCTACGAGCAGTACTTC. Translated, it gives CASSVDTASYEQYF. Filled out from reference TRBV9 and TRBJ2-7, the complete variable domain reads DSGVTQTPKHLITATGQRVTLRCSPRSGDLSVYWYQQSLDQGLQFLIQYYNGEERAKGNILERFSAQQFPDLHSELNLSSLELGDSALYFCASSVDTASYEQYFGPGTRLTVT.

V gene TRBV9 combines with J gene TRBJ2-1; possibly TRBD1 for D (6 bases). V was pared by 4 bases and J by 8 bases, with 19 bases between. Germline V CDR1 and CDR2: SGDLS, YYNGEE. There are 15 residues in the CDR3. The CDR3 reads CASSLQGSGFDEQFF. Here the CDR3 DNA reads TGTGCCAGCAGCCTACAGGGAAGCGGTTTCGATGAGCAGTTCTTC. The full variable domain, its missing parts supplied by reference TRBV9 and TRBJ2-1, is DSGVTQTPKHLITATGQRVTLRCSPRSGDLSVYWYQQSLDQGLQFLIQYYNGEERAKGNILERFSAQQFPDLHSELNLSSLELGDSALYFCASSLQGSGFDEQFFGPGTRLTVL.

The chain employs TRBV6-5 and TRBJ2-7, with TRBD1 identical over 8 bases. Germline V gene lookup returns CDR1 MNHEY and CDR2 SVGAGI. Germline trimming cut 8 bases from V and 0 bases from J; bases unmatched to any gene: 9. The CDR3 contains 15 residues. CDR3 residues: CASPSDRGPSYEQYF. The CDR3 DNA follows: TGTGCCAGCCCCTCCGACAGGGGACCCTCCTACGAGCAGTACTTC.

The rearrangement links TRBV18 to TRBJ1-1; TRBD1 aligns across 8 bases. Unmatched junction bases numbered 6, after V lost 6 bases and J lost 6 bases. CDR1 is KGHSH, CDR2 LQKENI, per germline. The length of the CDR3 is 13 residues. The CDR3 sequence is CASSQTGVPEAFF. The CDR3 DNA reads TGTGCCAGCTCCCAGACAGGGGTCCCTGAAGCTTTCTTT.

V is TRBV28 and J is TRBJ2-1, with D possibly matching TRBD2 (6 bases). The ends were cut back, 0 bases at V and 9 bases at J, with 21 bases in the middle. CDR3 size: 17 residues. In germline, CDR1 is MDHEN, CDR2 SYDVKM. The CDR3 DNA follows: TGTGCCAGCAGTTTATGGAAACTTGGACTAAGTCGGGGTGAGCAGTTCTTC. Protein: CASSLWKLGLSRGEQFF.

This chain connects TRBV6-1 to TRBJ2-1, with D possibly being TRBD2 (6 bases). Germline CDR1 is MNHNS and CDR2 is SASEGT. V gave up 2 bases and J gave up 0 bases, with 11 bases separating them. This CDR3 contains 16 residues. This chain's CDR3 is CASSEFAGSSYNEQFF. For the CDR3, the DNA is TGTGCCAGCAGTGAATTCGCGGGATCCTCCTACAATGAGCAGTTCTTC.

J is TRBJ2-7 and V is TRBV3-1 (or the pseudogene TRBV3-2), with 7 bases lining up with TRBD1. The CDR3 length is 17 residues. V shed 1 base and J 0 bases; nucleotides not matched to a gene: 9. Per germline, CDR1 LGHDT and CDR2 YNNKEL (reference sequence). The CDR3 is CASSQGFARGYSYEQYF. CDR3 coding DNA: TGTGCCAGCAGCCAAGGGTTTGCCAGGGGGTACTCCTACGAGCAGTACTTC.

The chain is built from TRBV7-8 and TRBJ1-5; D remains unclear. Trimming removed 3 bases at V and 0 bases at J, with 9 bases between. Per germline, CDR1 SGHVS and CDR2 FQNEAQ. This CDR3 spans 15 amino acids. CDR3 in amino acids: CASSLDLNSNQPQHF. The CDR3 nucleotides are TGTGCCAGCAGCTTGGACTTAAATAGCAATCAGCCCCAGCATTTT.

This clone was detected once. The chain combines TRBV12-3 or TRBV12-4 with TRBJ2-7; tentatively, D is TRBD1 (6 bases). The CDR3 has 12 amino acids. The V gene lost 10 bases and the J gene lost 7 bases, with 17 bases spanning the gap. In DNA, the CDR3 is TGTGCCACCCGACCGACAGGTGGGGAGCAGTACTTC. This encodes CATRPTGGEQYF.

The chain has TRBV2 and TRBJ2-2; tentative D call: TRBD1 (6 bases). V lost 4 bases, J lost 10 bases, and 16 bases lay in between. The CDR3 consists of 14 residues. The germline V gene encodes CDR1 SNHLY and CDR2 FYNNEI. The CDR3 DNA sequence: TGTGCCAGCAGTGTAGATCAGGGGAGTCAGGAGCTGTTTTTT. This codes for CASSVDQGSQELFF.

This rearrangement joins TRBV6-5 to TRBJ1-2; possibly TRBD1 for D (5 bases). This CDR3 has 14 residues. The V end was cut by 6 bases, the J end by 8 bases, with 19 bases between. The V gene's germline CDR1 is MNHEY and CDR2 SVGAGI. This CDR3 reads CASREDGGLKGYTF. CDR3 DNA sequence: TGTGCCAGCAGGGAGGACGGGGGTCTAAAGGGCTACACCTTC.